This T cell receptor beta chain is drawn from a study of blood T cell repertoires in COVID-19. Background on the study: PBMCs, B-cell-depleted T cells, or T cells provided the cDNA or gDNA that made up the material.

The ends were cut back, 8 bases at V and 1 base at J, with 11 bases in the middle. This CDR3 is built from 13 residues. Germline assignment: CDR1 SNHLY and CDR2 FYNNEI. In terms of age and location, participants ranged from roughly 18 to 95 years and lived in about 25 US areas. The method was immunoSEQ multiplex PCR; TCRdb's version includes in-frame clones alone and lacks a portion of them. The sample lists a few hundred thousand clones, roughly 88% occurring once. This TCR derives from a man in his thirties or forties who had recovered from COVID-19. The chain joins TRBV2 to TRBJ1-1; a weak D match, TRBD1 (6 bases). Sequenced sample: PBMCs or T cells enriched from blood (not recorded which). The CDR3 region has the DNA TGTGCCAGCGGGACACACCCGAACACTGAAGCTTTCTTT. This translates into CASGTHPNTEAFF.